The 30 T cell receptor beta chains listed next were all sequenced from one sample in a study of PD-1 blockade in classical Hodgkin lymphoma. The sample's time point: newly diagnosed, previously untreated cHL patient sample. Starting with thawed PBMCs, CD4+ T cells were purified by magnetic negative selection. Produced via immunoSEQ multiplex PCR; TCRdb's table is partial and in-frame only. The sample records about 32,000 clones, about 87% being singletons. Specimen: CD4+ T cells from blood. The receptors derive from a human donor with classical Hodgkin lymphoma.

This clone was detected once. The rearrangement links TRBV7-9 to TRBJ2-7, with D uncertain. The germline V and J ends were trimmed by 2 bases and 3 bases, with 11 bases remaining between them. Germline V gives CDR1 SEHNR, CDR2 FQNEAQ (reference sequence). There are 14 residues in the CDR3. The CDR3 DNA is TGTGCCAGCAGCTTAACTGGCGCAGACTACGAGCAGTACTTC. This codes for CASSLTGADYEQYF.

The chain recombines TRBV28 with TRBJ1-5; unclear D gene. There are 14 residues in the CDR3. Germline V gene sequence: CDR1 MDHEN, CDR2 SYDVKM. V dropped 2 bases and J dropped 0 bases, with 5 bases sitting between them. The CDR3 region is CASSLGSSNQPQHF. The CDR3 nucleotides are TGTGCCAGCAGTTTAGGCAGTAGCAATCAGCCCCAGCATTTT.

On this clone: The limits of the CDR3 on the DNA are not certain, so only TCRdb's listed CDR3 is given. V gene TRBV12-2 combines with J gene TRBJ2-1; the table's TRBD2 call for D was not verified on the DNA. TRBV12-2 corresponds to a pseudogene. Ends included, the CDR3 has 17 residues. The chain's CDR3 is CASRLAVAGGSYNEQFF.

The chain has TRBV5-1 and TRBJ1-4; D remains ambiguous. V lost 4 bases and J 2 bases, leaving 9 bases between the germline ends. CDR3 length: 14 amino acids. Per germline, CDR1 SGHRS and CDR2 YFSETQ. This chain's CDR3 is CASSQKGTNEKLFF. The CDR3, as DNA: TGCGCCAGCAGCCAGAAAGGGACTAATGAAAAACTGTTTTTT.

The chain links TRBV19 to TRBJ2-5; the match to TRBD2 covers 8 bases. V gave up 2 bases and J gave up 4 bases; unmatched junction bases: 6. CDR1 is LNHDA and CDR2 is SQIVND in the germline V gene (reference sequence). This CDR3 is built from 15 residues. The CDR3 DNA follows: TGTGCCAGTAGTATAACGACGGGAGGGCCAGAGACCCAGTACTTC. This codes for CASSITTGGPETQYF.

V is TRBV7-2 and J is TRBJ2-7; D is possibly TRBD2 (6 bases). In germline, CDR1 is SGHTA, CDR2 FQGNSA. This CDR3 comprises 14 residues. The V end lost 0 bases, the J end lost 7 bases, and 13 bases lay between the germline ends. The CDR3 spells CASSLASRGPEQYF. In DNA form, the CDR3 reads TGTGCCAGCAGCTTAGCCTCGCGGGGCCCGGAGCAGTACTTC.

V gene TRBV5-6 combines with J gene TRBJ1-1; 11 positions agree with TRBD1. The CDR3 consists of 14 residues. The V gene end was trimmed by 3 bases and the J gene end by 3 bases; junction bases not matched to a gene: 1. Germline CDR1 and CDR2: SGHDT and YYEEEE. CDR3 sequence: CASSWDRGYTEAFF. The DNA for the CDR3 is TGTGCCAGCAGCTGGGACAGGGGGTACACTGAAGCTTTCTTT.

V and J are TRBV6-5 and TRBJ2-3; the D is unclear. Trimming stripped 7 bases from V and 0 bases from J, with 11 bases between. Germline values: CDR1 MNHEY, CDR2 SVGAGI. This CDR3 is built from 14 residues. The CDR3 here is CASKNTASTDTQYF. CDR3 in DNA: TGTGCCAGCAAAAATACGGCTAGCACAGATACGCAGTATTTT.

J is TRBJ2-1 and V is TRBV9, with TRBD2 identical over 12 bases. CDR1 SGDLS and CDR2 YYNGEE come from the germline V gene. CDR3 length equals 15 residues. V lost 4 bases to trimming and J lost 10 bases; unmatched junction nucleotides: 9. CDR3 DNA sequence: TGTGCCAGCAGCCCTAGCGGGAGGGTTGTTGGGGAGCAGTTCTTC. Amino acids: CASSPSGRVVGEQFF.

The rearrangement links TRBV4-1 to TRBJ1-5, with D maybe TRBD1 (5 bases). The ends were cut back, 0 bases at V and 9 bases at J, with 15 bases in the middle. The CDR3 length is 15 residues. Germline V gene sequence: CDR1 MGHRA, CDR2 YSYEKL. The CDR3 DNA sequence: TGCGCCAGCAGCCAAGATTGGCCTGGGGCGAGGCCCCAGCATTTT. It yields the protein CASSQDWPGARPQHF.

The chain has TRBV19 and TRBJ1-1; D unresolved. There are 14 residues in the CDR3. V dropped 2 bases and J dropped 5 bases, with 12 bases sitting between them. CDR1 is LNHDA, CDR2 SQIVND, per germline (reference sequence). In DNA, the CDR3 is TGTGCCAGTAGTATAAGTAGCCTTGGGACTGAAGCTTTCTTT. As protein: CASSISSLGTEAFF.

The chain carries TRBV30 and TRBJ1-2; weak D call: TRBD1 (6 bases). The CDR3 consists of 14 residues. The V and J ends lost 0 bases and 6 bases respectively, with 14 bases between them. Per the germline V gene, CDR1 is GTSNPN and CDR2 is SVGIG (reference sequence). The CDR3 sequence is CAWSVGAGTNGYTF. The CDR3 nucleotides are TGTGCCTGGAGTGTAGGGGCAGGGACAAATGGCTACACCTTC.

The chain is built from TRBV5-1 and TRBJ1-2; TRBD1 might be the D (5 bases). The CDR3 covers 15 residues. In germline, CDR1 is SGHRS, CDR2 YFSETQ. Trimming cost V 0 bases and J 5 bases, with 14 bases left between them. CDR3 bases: TGCGCCAGCAGCTTGGACGGGACCGACATATATGGCTACACCTTC. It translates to CASSLDGTDIYGYTF.

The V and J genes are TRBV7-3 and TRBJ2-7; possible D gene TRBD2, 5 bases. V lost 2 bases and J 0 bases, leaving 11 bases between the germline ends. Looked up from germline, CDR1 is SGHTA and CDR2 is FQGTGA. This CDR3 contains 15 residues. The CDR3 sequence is CASSLSRANSYEQYF. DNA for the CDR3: TGTGCCAGCAGCTTATCGCGGGCTAACTCCTACGAGCAGTACTTC. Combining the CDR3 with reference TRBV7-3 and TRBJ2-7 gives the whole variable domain GAGVSQTPSNKVTEKGKYVELRCDPISGHTALYWYRQSLGQGPEFLIYFQGTGAADDSGLPNDRFFAVRPEGSVSTLKIQRTERGDSAVYLCASSLSRANSYEQYFGPGTRLTVT.

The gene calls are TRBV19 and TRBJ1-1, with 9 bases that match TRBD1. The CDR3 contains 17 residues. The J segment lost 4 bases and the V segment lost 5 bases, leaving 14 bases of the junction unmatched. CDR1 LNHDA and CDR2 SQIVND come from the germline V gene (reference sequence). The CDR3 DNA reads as TGTGCCAGTAGTGGGGGACAGGGTTTCGTTGGGGGCACTGAAGCTTTCTTT. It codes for CASSGGQGFVGGTEAFF. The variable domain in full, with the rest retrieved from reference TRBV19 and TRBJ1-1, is DGGITQSPKYLFRKEGQNVTLSCEQNLNHDAMYWYRQDPGQGLRLIYYSQIVNDFQKGDIAEGYSVSREKKESFPLTVTSAQKNPTAFYLCASSGGQGFVGGTEAFFGQGTRLTVV.

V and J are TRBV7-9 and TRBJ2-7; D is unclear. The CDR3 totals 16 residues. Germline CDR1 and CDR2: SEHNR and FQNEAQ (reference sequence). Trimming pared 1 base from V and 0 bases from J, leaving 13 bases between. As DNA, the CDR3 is TGTGCCAGCAGCTTAGGTAGTAGCCGAAGCTCCTACGAGCAGTACGTC. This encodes CASSLGSSRSSYEQYV.

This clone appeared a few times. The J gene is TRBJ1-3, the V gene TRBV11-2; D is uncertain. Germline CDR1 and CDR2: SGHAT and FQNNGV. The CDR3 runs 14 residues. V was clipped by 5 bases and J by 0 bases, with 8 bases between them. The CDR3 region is CASSTQSSGNTIYF. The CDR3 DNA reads TGTGCCAGCAGCACACAGTCCTCTGGAAACACCATATATTTT.

In DNA, the CDR3 is TGTGCCAGCAGCTGGGGACAGGGGGCATTCGAGCAGTACTTC. This codes for CASSWGQGAFEQYF. J is TRBJ2-7 and V is TRBV5-4; 12 positions match TRBD1. Trimming removed 3 bases from V and 6 bases from J; junction bases left unmatched: 4. Germline CDR1 SGHNT, CDR2 YYREEE (reference sequence). The CDR3 consists of 14 residues. Based on the CDR3 plus reference TRBV5-4 and TRBJ2-7, the full variable domain is ETGVTQSPTHLIKTRGQQVTLRCSSQSGHNTVSWYQQALGQGPQFIFQYYREEENGRGNFPPRFSGLQFPNYSSELNVNALELDDSALYLCASSWGQGAFEQYFGPGTRLTVT.

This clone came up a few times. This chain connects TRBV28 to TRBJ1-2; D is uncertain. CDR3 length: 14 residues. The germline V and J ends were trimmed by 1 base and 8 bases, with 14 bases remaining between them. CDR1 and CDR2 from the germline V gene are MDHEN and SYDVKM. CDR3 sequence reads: CASSLSAGLNGYTF. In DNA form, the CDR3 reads TGTGCCAGCAGTTTATCTGCAGGACTGAACGGCTACACCTTC.

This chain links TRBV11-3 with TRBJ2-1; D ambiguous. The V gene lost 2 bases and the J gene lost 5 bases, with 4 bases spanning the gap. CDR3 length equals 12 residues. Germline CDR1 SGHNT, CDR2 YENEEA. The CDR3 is CASSLKNNEQFF. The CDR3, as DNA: TGTGCCAGCAGCTTAAAAAACAATGAGCAGTTCTTC.

Here the CDR3 reads CASSLIQGAQETQYF. The CDR3 DNA reads TGCGCCAGCAGCTTGATACAGGGTGCGCAAGAGACCCAGTACTTC. V usage is TRBV5-1 and J usage is TRBJ2-5; D may be TRBD1 (6 bases). The CDR3 runs to 15 residues. Germline V gene data show CDR1 as SGHRS and CDR2 as YFSETQ. Trimming stripped 1 base from V and 2 bases from J, with 12 bases between.

The CDR3 DNA reads TGTGCCAGCAGCTTGGCCCTCGAGTATGAAGCTTTCTTT. It codes for CASSLALEYEAFF. The chain joins TRBV5-6 to TRBJ1-1, with D uncertain. V gave up 0 bases and J gave up 7 bases, with 10 bases separating them. Germline V gene sequence: CDR1 SGHDT, CDR2 YYEEEE. The length of the CDR3 is 13 residues.

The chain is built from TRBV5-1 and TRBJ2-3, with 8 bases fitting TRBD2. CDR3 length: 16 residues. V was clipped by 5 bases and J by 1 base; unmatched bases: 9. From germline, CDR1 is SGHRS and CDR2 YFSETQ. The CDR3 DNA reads TGCGCCAGCAGTCCGTTCCGGGAGGGAGGCACAGATACGCAGTATTTT. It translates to CASSPFREGGTDTQYF.

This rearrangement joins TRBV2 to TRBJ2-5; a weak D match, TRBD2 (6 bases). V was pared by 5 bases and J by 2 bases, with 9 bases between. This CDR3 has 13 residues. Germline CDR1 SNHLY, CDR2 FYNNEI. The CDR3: CASSPTRQETQYF. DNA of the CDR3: TGTGCCAGCAGTCCGACTAGACAAGAGACCCAGTACTTC. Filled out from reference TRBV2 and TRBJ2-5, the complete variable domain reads EPEVTQTPSHQVTQMGQEVILRCVPISNHLYFYWYRQILGQKVEFLVSFYNNEISEKSEIFDDQFSVERPDGSNFTLKIRSTKLEDSAMYFCASSPTRQETQYFGPGTRLLVL.

CDR3 nucleotides: TGTGCCAGCAGTTTAGGGGGCCTGACCACTGAAGCTTTCTTT. Its translation is CASSLGGLTTEAFF. The V and J genes are TRBV28 and TRBJ1-1, with D perhaps TRBD1 (6 bases). V dropped 2 bases and J dropped 4 bases, with 11 bases sitting between them. Per germline, CDR1 MDHEN and CDR2 SYDVKM. The CDR3 consists of 14 residues.

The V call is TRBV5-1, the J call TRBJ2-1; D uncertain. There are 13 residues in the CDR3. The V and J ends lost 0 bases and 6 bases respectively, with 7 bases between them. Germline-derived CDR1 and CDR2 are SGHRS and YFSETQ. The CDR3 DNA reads TGCGCCAGCAGCTTGGATGTGGCCAATGAGCAGTTCTTC. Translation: CASSLDVANEQFF.

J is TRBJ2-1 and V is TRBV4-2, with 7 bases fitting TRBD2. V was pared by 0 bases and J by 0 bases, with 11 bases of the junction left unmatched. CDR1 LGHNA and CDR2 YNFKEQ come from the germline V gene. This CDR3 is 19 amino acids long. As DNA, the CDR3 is TGTGCCAGCAGCCAAGATCGTACCAGCGGGGCTAGCTCCTACAATGAGCAGTTCTTC. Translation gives CASSQDRTSGASSYNEQFF.

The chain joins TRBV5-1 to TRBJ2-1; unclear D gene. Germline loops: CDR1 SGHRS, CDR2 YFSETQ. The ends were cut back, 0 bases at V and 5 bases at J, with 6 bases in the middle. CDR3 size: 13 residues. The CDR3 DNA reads TGCGCCAGCAGCTTGGAGCGCAACAATGAGCAGTTCTTC. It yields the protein CASSLERNNEQFF.

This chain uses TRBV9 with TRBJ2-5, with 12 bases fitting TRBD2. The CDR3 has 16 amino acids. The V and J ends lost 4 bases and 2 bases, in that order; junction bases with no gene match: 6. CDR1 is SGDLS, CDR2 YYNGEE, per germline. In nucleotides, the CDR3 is TGTGCCAGCAGCTCGCGGACTAGCGGGGCTCAAGAGACCCAGTACTTC. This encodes CASSSRTSGAQETQYF.

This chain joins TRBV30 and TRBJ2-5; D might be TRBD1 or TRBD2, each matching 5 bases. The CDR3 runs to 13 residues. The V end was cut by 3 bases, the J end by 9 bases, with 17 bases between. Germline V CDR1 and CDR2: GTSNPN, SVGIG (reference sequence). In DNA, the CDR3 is TGTGCCTGGAGGGCCCCTGGGAGAGGGGCCCAGTACTTC. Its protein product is CAWRAPGRGAQYF.